These T cell receptor beta chains were read from a single sample in a study of blood T cell repertoires in COVID-19. Data came from immunoSEQ multiplex PCR; TCRdb stores just in-frame clones and leaves some out. The sample contains about 320,000 clones, about 87% of which appear only once. What was sequenced was PBMCs or T cells enriched from blood (not recorded which). The source of these receptors is a woman under 30 who had recovered from COVID-19. The conserved cysteine and the conserved F or W are not part of the CDR3 here. The order of the fields is clone size, J gene, D gene, V gene, CDR3 protein. D genes are given only for firm matches. Some rows mark clone size as missing; the rest say once, few, many or name a class of expanded clone.

.	TRBJ1-1	.	TRBV28	ASTRPGGAF
once	TRBJ2-7	TRBD1	TRBV28	ASSLWGQASSYEQY
.	TRBJ1-2	TRBD1	TRBV5-1	ASTQTGDNYGYT
.	TRBJ2-7	TRBD1	TRBV7-2	ASSRDRVAYEQY
.	TRBJ2-1	.	TRBV7-3	ASSNRDNEQF
once	TRBJ1-3	.	TRBV7-2	ASTRVSGGNTIY
few	TRBJ2-5	TRBD1	TRBV18	ASSPPGQDSIVQY
.	TRBJ2-7	.	TRBV19	ASSIQQGVDEQY
once	TRBJ1-4	TRBD1	TRBV24-1	ATSDSRGSGEKLF
.	TRBJ2-2	TRBD1	TRBV9	ASTAGGAAGELF
few	TRBJ1-3	.	TRBV5-6	ASSLVGGGNTIY
.	TRBJ2-1	TRBD2	TRBV19	ASSPIAGIANNEQF
once	TRBJ2-3	TRBD2	TRBV5-1	ASSLATGLAGGPLDTQY
.	TRBJ1-1	.	TRBV5-1	ASSLGQQMNTEAF
few	TRBJ2-2	.	TRBV9	ASSVQGYRSTGELF
.	TRBJ2-7	.	TRBV3-1/TRBV3-2	ASSQDLKAEGAKEQY
once	TRBJ2-3	.	TRBV27	ASSSYEDSTDTQY
.	TRBJ1-1	.	TRBV7-2	ASGDRKNTEAF
.	TRBJ2-2	.	TRBV7-3	ASSSRGGDGPNTGELF
.	TRBJ2-1	.	TRBV14	ASSHGQPTNEQF
.	TRBJ2-3	.	TRBV4-3	ASSQVIPDTQY
.	TRBJ2-2	TRBD2	TRBV6-2/TRBV6-3	ASSLPRGDTGELF
.	TRBJ2-5	TRBD2	TRBV11-3	ASSPGTNRQETQY
.	TRBJ2-7	TRBD2	TRBV7-2	ASSRTSGTYEQY
.	TRBJ1-3	.	TRBV19	ATLGQGKSKSGNTIY
.	TRBJ2-7	TRBD2	TRBV6-1	ASSDSGLAGEVQY
.	TRBJ2-2	TRBD2	TRBV7-7	ASSRIAGGTNTGELF
.	TRBJ2-7	.	TRBV6-5	ASSRRGAGAYEQY
few	TRBJ1-4	.	TRBV2	ASSPLGVINEKLF
once	TRBJ1-1	TRBD1	TRBV5-1	ASSPDRAWVGV
.	TRBJ1-1	.	TRBV6-5	ASSYTSRGTEAF
.	TRBJ2-7	TRBD2	TRBV28	ASRAGLSLYEQY
.	TRBJ2-1	.	TRBV11-2	ASSPGGRSSYNEQF
.	TRBJ1-1	TRBD1	TRBV19	ASNNRDRGENTEAF
.	TRBJ2-1	.	TRBV12-3/TRBV12-4	ASHIRGNEQF
few	TRBJ1-1	.	TRBV30	ACHFSEAF
.	TRBJ1-4	.	TRBV3-1/TRBV3-2	ASSLTGIANEKLF
.	TRBJ2-7	.	TRBV3-1/TRBV3-2	ASSQPAGSVQY
.	TRBJ2-2	.	TRBV4-3	ASSQGGTGELF
.	TRBJ2-3	TRBD2	TRBV7-2	ASSFPRGPSGASTDTQY
.	TRBJ2-5	.	TRBV11-2	ASSLTRETQY
.	TRBJ1-2	.	TRBV2	ASSDSLRGSHGYT
.	TRBJ1-2	TRBD1	TRBV9	ASSPGQGKRNYGYT